This T cell receptor beta chain comes out of a study of T cells expressing NK-cell markers. Study results and limitations: Unclear, still, was the HCMV specificity of the expanded NKG2C+ T cell clones. These clonotypes, the leaders elsewhere, also led the CD3+CD56-NKG2C+ fraction in a few donors.

A 5'RACE template switching approach incorporating UMIs was used to make TCR beta cDNA. From its re-call of the 5' RACE reads, TCRdb lists each CDR3 protein once, without DNA. Its table records 400,000 to 450,000 distinct CDR3 sequences. Remarks on this clonotype: Its matching antigen is unknown.

This CDR3 is 13 amino acids long. Germline V gene lookup returns CDR1 DFQATT and CDR2 SNEGSKA (reference sequence). The source material was blood T cells: a sorted CD56 or NKG2C T cell subset, CD4+ or CD8+ T cells, or bulk PBMC T cells (not recorded which). The sequence came from a woman between 18 and 70 years old in good health. This sequence joins TRBV20-1 and TRBJ2-7; TCRdb's D call, TRBD2, is unchecked because there is no DNA. CDR3 sequence reads: CSADGPLGYEQYF.